A single sample gave rise to the 29 T cell receptor beta chains below, sequenced in a study of T cell clonality in common variable immunodeficiency. Clones were sequenced by immunoSEQ multiplex PCR, and TCRdb holds only the in-frame ones, with some missing. Singletons are absent from the sample, which has around 42,000 clones. The sample was peripheral blood mononuclear cells. The receptor source for this set is a person aged 18-69 years in good health.

The table lists this clone with many counts. The read ends 3 residues shy of where the CDR3 ends; the end is completed using the germline J gene. The chain employs TRBV10-2 and TRBJ2-1, with D tentatively TRBD2 (7 bases). V was pared by 7 bases and J by 5 bases, with 12 bases between. Germline CDR1 and CDR2: WSHSY and SAAADI. This CDR3 contains 13 residues. The CDR3 region is CASIEGGDNEQFF. The CDR3 DNA, read in part, is TGCGCCAGCATAGAGGGGGGGGACAATGAG.

The table lists this clone with many counts. The read falls 3 residues short of the CDR3 end, and the missing part is taken from the germline J gene. This chain joins TRBV5-4 and TRBJ1-2; the D gene is possibly TRBD1 (5 bases). The V end lost 7 bases, the J end lost 3 bases, and 7 bases lay between the germline ends. The CDR3 loop spans 11 amino acids. Per the germline V gene, CDR1 is SGHNT and CDR2 is YYREEE (reference sequence). The CDR3 protein is CASGRDYGYTF. The DNA read from the CDR3 is TGTGCCAGCGGCAGGGACTATGGC.

This clone was picked up a small number of times. Read coverage stops 3 residues before the CDR3 terminus; the germline J gene supplies the remainder. The rearrangement uses TRBV2 and TRBJ2-3; D possibly corresponds to TRBD1 (5 bases). This CDR3 is built from 15 residues. The germline gives CDR1 SNHLY, CDR2 FYNNEI. This chain's CDR3 is CASTSGRVGNQPQYF. CDR3 DNA (partial): TGTGCCAGCACCTCCGGCAGGGTTGGCAATCAGCCG.

This clone was seen ten or more times. The DNA ends 3 residues before the CDR3 does, and the rest of the CDR3 is filled in from the germline J gene. The chain has TRBV7-6 and TRBJ2-1; weak D call: TRBD1 (6 bases). The CDR3 covers 15 residues. Per germline, CDR1 SGHVS and CDR2 FNYEAQ. Trimming pared 2 bases from V and 4 bases from J, leaving 12 bases between. CDR3 bases read: TGTGCCAGCAGCTTACAGGGGTCCGGGTACAATGAG. Translating gives CASSLQGSGYNE. The full CDR3 sequence reads CASSLQGSGYNEQFF.

This clone occurred many times. Read coverage stops 3 residues before the CDR3 terminus; the germline J gene supplies the remainder. The chain couples TRBV6-4 to TRBJ1-2; weak D call: TRBD1 (6 bases). From germline, CDR1 is MRHNA and CDR2 SNTAGT. The germline V and J ends were trimmed by 6 bases and 6 bases, with 17 bases remaining between them. The CDR3 sequence is 14 residues long. The CDR3 here is CASRQGEGVDGYTF. The part of the CDR3 DNA that was read is TGTGCCAGCAGACAGGGAGAAGGAGTCGATGGC.

This clone was picked up many times. The read terminates 3 residues ahead of where the CDR3 ends, so the germline J gene completes it. V gene TRBV7-2 combines with J gene TRBJ1-1, with 8 nucleotides matching TRBD1. This CDR3 spans 14 amino acids. CDR1 and CDR2 from the germline V gene are SGHTA and FQGNSA. The V segment lost 4 bases and the J segment 6 bases; nucleotides outside the gene matches: 7. CDR3 DNA (partial): TGTGCCAGCAGCTCTGCAGGGGGCGGTTCTGAA. This sequence encodes CASSSAGGGSE. The CDR3 reads in full as CASSSAGGGSEAFF. The full variable domain, in which reference TRBV7-2 and TRBJ1-1 provide the parts outside the CDR3, is GAGVSQSPSNKVTEKGKDVELRCDPISGHTALYWYRQSLGQGLEFLIYFQGNSAPDKSGLPSDRFSAERTGGSVSTLTIQRTQQEDSAVYLCASSSAGGGSEAFFGQGTRLTVV.

Many counts were recorded for this clone. With the read ending 3 residues before the CDR3 end, the germline J gene is used to fill in that end. The chain uses TRBV30 and TRBJ2-1; perhaps TRBD1 as D (6 bases). V dropped 1 base and J dropped 1 base, with 11 bases sitting between them. CDR3 length: 15 amino acids. Germline assignment: CDR1 GTSNPN and CDR2 SVGIG (reference sequence). The CDR3 bases that were read are TGTGCCTGGAGTGGGACAGCCATTTCCTACAATGAG. It yields the protein CAWSGTAISYNE. The entire CDR3 protein reads CAWSGTAISYNEQFF.

There are many counts of this clone. The read gets to within 3 residues of the CDR3 end, and the germline J gene fills in the rest. This rearrangement joins TRBV20-1 to TRBJ2-3; 9 bases fit TRBD2. The CDR3 sequence is 14 residues long. With 3 bases clipped from V and 2 bases from J, the junction kept 3 bases outside the gene matches. CDR1 and CDR2 (germline): DFQATT, SNEGSKA (reference sequence). Incomplete CDR3 DNA: TGCAGTGCTAGGGCTAGCGGGGTCACAGATACG. The encoded protein is CSARASGVTDT. The CDR3 as a whole reads CSARASGVTDTQYF.

A note on this clone: Coverage ceases 3 residues before the CDR3 finishes, and the germline J gene fills in the end. The sample has other DNA sequences that encode this CDR3 too. The chain recombines TRBV20-1 with TRBJ2-7; 12 positions agree with TRBD2. With 0 bases clipped from V and 4 bases from J, the junction kept 4 bases outside the gene matches. This CDR3 has 15 residues. Germline V gene data show CDR1 as DFQATT and CDR2 as SNEGSKA (reference sequence). The CDR3 loop reads CSARDRLAGAYEQYF. CDR3 DNA (partial): TGCAGTGCTAGAGACAGACTAGCGGGAGCTTACGAG.

This clone was seen at least ten times. The read terminates 3 residues ahead of where the CDR3 ends, so the germline J gene completes it. This sequence joins TRBV5-1 and TRBJ1-1; D might be TRBD1 (5 bases). Germline lookup yields CDR1 SGHRS and CDR2 YFSETQ. The CDR3 extends over 14 amino acids. Trimming left V 0 bases short and J 2 bases short, with 8 bases between. CDR3 protein: CASSLGGVNTEAFF. The CDR3 bases that were read are TGCGCCAGCAGCTTGGGAGGGGTTAACACTGAA.

The sample holds many counts of this clone. The read ends 3 residues before the CDR3 terminus; that terminus is restored from the germline J gene. The chain links TRBV19 to TRBJ1-2; tentative D call: TRBD1 (6 bases). V was clipped by 5 bases and J by 6 bases, with 22 bases between them. This CDR3 is built from 16 residues. CDR1 is LNHDA and CDR2 is SQIVND in the germline V gene (reference sequence). Incomplete CDR3 DNA: TGTGCCAGTAGTGATCAGTCGCGGGGGGCAGAGGATGGC. Translation: CASSDQSRGAEDG. In full, the CDR3 is CASSDQSRGAEDGYTF. The full variable domain, completed using reference TRBV19 and TRBJ1-2, is DGGITQSPKYLFRKEGQNVTLSCEQNLNHDAMYWYRQDPGQGLRLIYYSQIVNDFQKGDIAEGYSVSREKKESFPLTVTSAQKNPTAFYLCASSDQSRGAEDGYTFGSGTRLTVV.

This clone was seen ten or more times. The read terminates 3 residues before the CDR3 end, so the remaining end is supplied by the germline J gene. The chain employs TRBV2 and TRBJ2-1; 11 bases match TRBD2. Germline V gene data show CDR1 as SNHLY and CDR2 as FYNNEI. V trimming: 4 bases; J trimming: 6 bases; junction bases outside the gene matches: 8. The CDR3 covers 16 residues. The CDR3: CASSASGGLGGNEQFF. The covered CDR3 bases are TGTGCCAGCAGTGCTAGCGGGGGGTTAGGTGGCAATGAG.

This clone was picked up many times. The CDR3 extends 3 residues past the end of the read, so its final part is completed from the germline J gene. The chain couples TRBV29-1 to TRBJ1-3; TRBD1 might be the D (6 bases). The CDR3 consists of 15 residues. V was trimmed by 4 bases and J by 1 base, leaving 14 bases between them. The germline gives CDR1 SQVTM, CDR2 ANQGSEA. The DNA read from the CDR3 is TGCAGCGTTGCAAGGGGGGGTCGGTCTGGAAACACC. This encodes CSVARGGRSGNT. The CDR3 in full is CSVARGGRSGNTIYF.

This clone occurred many times. The CDR3 end lies 3 residues beyond the end of the read and is filled in from the germline J gene. The chain links TRBV6-2 or TRBV6-3 to TRBJ2-2; TRBD1 agrees at 8 bases. Germline V gene lookup returns CDR1 MNHEY and CDR2 SVGEGT. Trimming removed 4 bases from V and 5 bases from J; junction bases left unmatched: 3. The CDR3 contains 14 residues. The CDR3 sequence is CASSSTGETGELFF. The CDR3 DNA, read in part, is TGTGCCAGCAGTTCGACAGGGGAGACCGGGGAG.

This clone has at least ten counts. The read halts 3 residues ahead of the CDR3 end, with the missing end drawn from the germline J gene. The V gene is TRBV20-1, the J gene TRBJ2-5, with D tentatively TRBD1 (5 bases). The CDR3 extends over 14 amino acids. Germline CDR1 is DFQATT and CDR2 is SNEGSKA (reference sequence). Trimming removed 0 bases from V and 5 bases from J, with 13 bases in between. The CDR3 bases that were read are TGCAGTGCTAGAGATAGGGGCTTTCGGGAGACC. Translating gives CSARDRGFRET. In full, the CDR3 is CSARDRGFRETQYF.

This clone was observed many times. The CDR3 bases that were read are TGCAGTGCCCACGTCCCAGAGAGATCGCCAGAGACC. This sequence encodes CSAHVPERSPET. In full, the CDR3 reads CSAHVPERSPETQYF. The V gene is TRBV20-1, the J gene TRBJ2-5; D not certain. The read stops 3 residues short of the end of the CDR3; the missing end is completed from the germline J gene. The germline CDR1 and CDR2 sequences are DFQATT and SNEGSKA (reference sequence). Trimming removed 6 bases at V and 4 bases at J, with 21 bases between. The CDR3 has 15 amino acids.

This clone came up many times. The CDR3 end is not reached by the read, which stops 3 residues before it; the germline J gene fills it in. The rearrangement joins TRBV12-3 or TRBV12-4 to TRBJ2-1; 11 bases agree with TRBD2. V shed 3 bases, J shed 9 bases, and the junction held 7 bases outside the gene matches. The CDR3 sequence is 15 residues long. CDR3 region: CASSLIAGGVSEQFF. The sequenced part of the CDR3 DNA is TGTGCCAGCAGTTTGATAGCGGGAGGGGTCAGTGAG.

In this sample, this clone turned up many times. The CDR3 extends 3 residues past the end of the read, so its final part is completed from the germline J gene. V usage is TRBV19 and J usage is TRBJ2-5; 9 bases align to TRBD2. From germline, CDR1 is LNHDA and CDR2 SQIVND (reference sequence). CDR3 length equals 14 residues. Trimming at V came to 4 bases and at J to 5 bases, leaving 5 bases not matched to a gene. The CDR3 bases that were read are TGTGCCAGTAGTAAGCTAGCGGGAATGGAGACC. It specifies CASSKLAGMET. The full CDR3 sequence reads CASSKLAGMETQYF.

In its sample, this clone was seen many times. With the read ending 3 residues before the CDR3 end, the germline J gene is used to fill in that end. The rearrangement joins TRBV6-1 to TRBJ1-2; D might be TRBD1 (6 bases). V lost 2 bases and J 3 bases, leaving 13 bases between the germline ends. The CDR3 is 15 residues long. Germline loops: CDR1 MNHNS, CDR2 SASEGT. Incomplete CDR3 DNA: TGTGCCAGCAGTGAATTCCCGTGGACAGACTATGGC. Its protein product is CASSEFPWTDYG. The entire CDR3 protein reads CASSEFPWTDYGYTF.

The sample holds many counts of this clone. With the read ending 3 residues before the CDR3 end, the germline J gene is used to fill in that end. This chain uses TRBV5-1 with TRBJ2-1, with D tentatively TRBD1 or TRBD2 (5 bases each). Germline V gives CDR1 SGHRS, CDR2 YFSETQ. This CDR3 has 12 amino acids. Trimming took 5 bases from V and 6 from J, leaving 9 bases between them. The covered CDR3 bases are TGCGCCAGCAGTGAGGGGTTCAATGAG. Translating it yields CASSEGFNE. The whole CDR3 region reads CASSEGFNEQFF. The variable domain in full, completed from reference TRBV5-1 and TRBJ2-1, reads KAGVTQTPRYLIKTRGQQVTLSCSPISGHRSVSWYQQTPGQGLQFLFEYFSETQRNKGNFPGRFSGRQFSNSRSEMNVSTLELGDSALYLCASSEGFNEQFFGPGTRLTVL.

This clone was seen at least ten times. Read coverage stops 3 residues before the CDR3 terminus; the germline J gene supplies the remainder. The chain links TRBV7-8 to TRBJ2-7; 7 bases are shared with TRBD2. The CDR3 has 15 residues. CDR1 is SGHVS and CDR2 is FQNEAQ in the germline V gene. J was trimmed by 3 bases and V by 4 bases; bases with no gene match: 9. The CDR3 DNA, read in part, is TGTGCCAGCAGCTCTGTCCCCGGGACTAACTACGAG. The encoded protein is CASSSVPGTNYE. Given in full, the CDR3 is CASSSVPGTNYEQYF.

This clone has a count of ten or more. From the germline J gene comes the end of the CDR3, since the read stops 3 residues before it. The genes are TRBV30 and TRBJ1-2; maybe TRBD1 (6 bases). Germline V CDR1 and CDR2: GTSNPN, SVGIG (reference sequence). This CDR3 has 12 residues. CDR3 DNA (partial): TGTGCCTGGAGTGTACAGGGAGACGGC. The encoded protein is CAWSVQGDG. The complete CDR3 protein is CAWSVQGDGYTF.

This clone was counted between two and nine times. The read ends 3 residues early relative to the CDR3; the germline J gene fills the gap. The V call is TRBV13, the J call TRBJ2-5, with a possible D match to TRBD1 (6 bases). Trimming took 5 bases from V and 4 from J, leaving 11 bases between them. This CDR3 has 13 residues. In germline, CDR1 is PRHDT, CDR2 FYEKMQ (reference sequence). The CDR3 protein is CASSTRGIETQYF. The sequenced CDR3 bases are TGTGCCAGCAGCACCAGGGGTATAGAGACC.

In its sample, this clone was seen a few times. The read falls 3 residues short of the CDR3 end, and the missing part is taken from the germline J gene. The chain has TRBV10-3 and TRBJ2-1; 13 nucleotides align to TRBD2. Germline V gene sequence: CDR1 ENHRY, CDR2 SYGVKD. Losses at the gene ends were 0 bases for V and 8 bases for J; bases not matched to a gene: 10. This CDR3 region has 18 residues. CDR3 bases read: TGTGCCATCAGTGAGTCTCCCTGGACTAGCGGGAGAGTCGATGAG. The encoded protein is CAISESPWTSGRVDE. The full-length CDR3 reads as CAISESPWTSGRVDEQFF.

This clone was seen ten or more times. The missing CDR3 end, 3 residues past where the read stops, is filled in from the germline J gene. The V gene is TRBV5-1, the J gene TRBJ1-2; 7 nucleotides match TRBD1. Germline CDR1 is SGHRS and CDR2 is YFSETQ. The CDR3 is 14 residues long. The V gene end was trimmed by 0 bases and the J gene end by 6 bases; junction bases not matched to a gene: 5. The CDR3 spells CASSLGGGTNGYTF. CDR3 bases read: TGCGCCAGCAGCTTGGGAGGGGGCACTAATGGC.

In this sample, this clone turned up many times. The sequence runs out 3 residues before the end of the CDR3; the remainder is reconstructed from the germline J gene. The chain employs TRBV29-1 and TRBJ1-2, with 8 bases aligning to TRBD1. CDR1 and CDR2 (germline): SQVTM, ANQGSEA. This CDR3 has 15 amino acids. V dropped 3 bases and J dropped 1; count of bases not matched to a gene: 7. CDR3: CSVDPTGGRNYGYTF. CDR3 DNA (partial): TGCAGCGTTGACCCAACAGGGGGTCGTAACTATGGC.

The CDR3 DNA, read in part, is TGTGCCAGCAGTGTTATGACAGGGGATGGACCC. Translating gives CASSVMTGDGP. The entire CDR3 is CASSVMTGDGPLHF. The chain joins TRBV6-1 to TRBJ1-6; 8 bases line up with TRBD1. The sequenced fragment ends 3 residues before the CDR3 boundary, so the rest is inferred from the germline J gene. This CDR3 is 14 amino acids long. Germline V gives CDR1 MNHNS, CDR2 SASEGT. V gave up 4 bases and J gave up 12 bases; unmatched junction bases: 8.

The table lists this clone with a few counts. The read comes to an end 3 residues before the CDR3 does, leaving the germline J gene to fill in the end. V gene TRBV30 combines with J gene TRBJ2-7; 9 nucleotides line up with TRBD2. J lost 3 bases, V lost 0 bases, and 6 bases had no gene match. CDR3 length: 15 residues. Per the germline V gene, CDR1 is GTSNPN and CDR2 is SVGIG (reference sequence). The sequenced CDR3 bases are TGTGCCTGGAGTGTGGGTAGCGGGGGAGACTACGAG. Protein sequence: CAWSVGSGGDYE. In full, the CDR3 reads CAWSVGSGGDYEQYF.

Only a few counts were recorded for this clone. One end of the junction fails to match germline, which may point to a read error. The read finishes 3 residues shy of the CDR3 end, and the germline J gene is used to complete it. The genes are TRBV7-7 and TRBJ1-2, with TRBD1 matching 12 bases. CDR3 size: 13 residues. Germline V gene data show CDR1 as SSHAT and CDR2 as FNYEAQ (reference sequence). The CDR3 DNA, read in part, is TGTGCTAGCAGCCTTGGGACAGGGGGCGAC. This codes for CASSLGTGGD. The full CDR3 protein is CASSLGTGGDYTF.